This T cell receptor beta chain was sequenced in a study of response to subunit inactivated influenza vaccine (dated by TCRdb to 2017 to 2018). The study in broad terms: To follow how T cells responded to a trivalent subunit inactivated influenza vaccine, the researchers relied on deep quantitative profiling of the T cell receptor repertoire. General study outcomes and caveats: The authors proposed that each seasonal influenza vaccination may bring in only a limited number of new T cells.

There are a few counts of this clonotype. Its antigen remains undetermined. The sample holds no much larger clone one base away, and base qualities are not on file. The germline V gene (reference sequence) yields DFQATT for CDR1 and SNEGSKA for CDR2. V and J lose 6 bases and 0 bases, and a span of 15 bases separates them. Inclusive of the bounding cysteine and phenylalanine, the CDR3 is 14 residues long. The kept DNA is CDR3 alone, 42 bases in frame from the first base. Library construction relied on RT-PCR. Sequencer: Illumina HiSeq 2500. The public reads were reprocessed in TCRdb via fastp at Q25 and MiXCR, keeping in-frame beta chains. Under each unique CDR3 protein, matching rows form one entry showing the most common genes and DNA. This sample is represented by 700,000 to 800,000 distinct CDR3 sequences; about a fifth of them were singletons. Roughly a tenth of the sample is in the top ten clones.

The clonotype originates from a man aged 50-59 years who received an inactivated influenza vaccine. Donor details come from another sample of the same person, matched by shared clones. The rearranged segments are TRBV20-1 and TRBJ2-7; the D gene cannot be resolved reliably. Material: PBMCs from blood, obtained 5 days after vaccination. The DNA sequence follows: TGCAGTGCCCAAGGGCCAACCGCCTCCTACGAGCAGTACTTC. This sequence encodes CSAQGPTASYEQYF.